This T cell receptor (beta chain) originates from a study of tumour-infiltrating T cells in Burkitt lymphoma. Looking at the study overall: Repertoire clonality predicted overall and progression-free survival.

Only in-frame clones appear in the TCRdb table, and some are missing; sequencing was by immunoSEQ multiplex PCR. The table includes about 900 clones, around 90% detected once. The sample comprised tumor tissue. The TCR originated in a human donor with diffuse large B-cell lymphoma.

The CDR3 DNA reads as TGTGCCAGCTCACCCGACAGTAGCGAGCAGTACTTC. Encoded protein: CASSPDSSEQYF. The V gene is TRBV18, the J gene TRBJ2-7; D may be TRBD1 (5 bases). The CDR3 runs to 12 residues. The V end was cut by 3 bases, the J end by 6 bases, with 9 bases between. Germline CDR1 and CDR2: KGHSH and LQKENI.